Each of the 24 T cell receptor beta chains below was sequenced from the same sample in a study of T cells after posttransplantation cyclophosphamide. Cells defined as naive were viable CD3+CD4+ or CD3+CD8+ and CCR7+CD45RA+CD45RO-CD95-CD27+CD28+. Generated by immunoSEQ multiplex PCR, the TCRdb table keeps only in-frame clones and is missing some. The profile shows tens of thousands of clones, about 91% of them singletons. The sequenced material came from naive CD4+ T cells sorted from blood. The receptors stem from a man aged 30 to 45 in good health and a related stem cell transplant donor.

There are a few counts of this clone. The CDR3 nucleotides are TGTGCCAGCAGCCCCTTGGGCAATGAAAAACTGTTTTTT. This gives the protein CASSPLGNEKLFF. This chain connects TRBV7-6 to TRBJ1-4; D not resolved. Germline values: CDR1 SGHVS, CDR2 FNYEAQ. This CDR3 contains 13 residues. Between the trimmed V and J ends, which lost 5 bases and 5 bases, there was a span of 9 bases.

The V call is TRBV6-1, the J call TRBJ1-5, with 9 bases lining up with TRBD1. From germline, CDR1 is MNHNS and CDR2 SASEGT. V lost 4 bases to trimming and J lost 3 bases; unmatched junction nucleotides: 4. The CDR3 is 15 residues long. CDR3 DNA: TGTGCCAGCAGTGCCGGGACAGGGATCAATCAGCCCCAGCATTTT. Its protein is CASSAGTGINQPQHF.

The rearrangement links TRBV19 to TRBJ2-2; D is unclear. The CDR3 length is 13 residues. V was pared by 6 bases and J by 0 bases, with 5 bases between. Per germline, CDR1 LNHDA and CDR2 SQIVND (reference sequence). DNA for the CDR3: TGTGCCAGTAGCCGCGCGAACACCGGGGAGCTGTTTTTT. Its translation: CASSRANTGELFF.

The rearrangement uses TRBV27 and TRBJ2-2; 8 nucleotides agree with TRBD1. V dropped 3 bases and J dropped 3; count of bases not matched to a gene: 3. This CDR3 has 15 amino acids. CDR1 is MNHEY and CDR2 is SMNVEV in the germline V gene (reference sequence). CDR3 residues: CASSLTTGDTGELFF. CDR3 bases: TGTGCCAGCAGTTTGACGACAGGGGACACCGGGGAGCTGTTTTTT.

This rearrangement joins TRBV29-1 to TRBJ1-3; D gene ambiguous. Germline V gene data show CDR1 as SQVTM and CDR2 as ANQGSEA. This CDR3 spans 14 amino acids. V was shortened by 4 bases and J by 2 bases, with 12 bases between the two germline ends. In nucleotides, the CDR3 is TGCAGCGTTGTTATTGGGAGTACTGGAAACACCATATATTTT. Protein: CSVVIGSTGNTIYF.

The J gene is TRBJ2-1, the V gene TRBV5-1, with TRBD2 matching 14 bases. J was trimmed by 4 bases and V by 4 bases; bases with no gene match: 7. CDR1 SGHRS and CDR2 YFSETQ come from the germline V gene. This CDR3 spans 17 amino acids. The chain's CDR3 is CASSRLAGGQRYNEQFF. The CDR3 nucleotides are TGCGCCAGCAGCCGACTAGCGGGGGGGCAGAGGTACAATGAGCAGTTCTTC.

J is TRBJ1-2 and V is TRBV9, with D perhaps TRBD1 (6 bases). Germline lookup yields CDR1 SGDLS and CDR2 YYNGEE. V shed 0 bases and J shed 4 bases, with 10 bases lying between them. The CDR3 length is 14 residues. CDR3 nucleotides: TGTGCCAGCAGCGTAGCCAAAGGGGGCTATGGCTACACCTTC. Amino acids: CASSVAKGGYGYTF. The complete variable domain, with remaining parts taken from reference TRBV9 and TRBJ1-2, reads DSGVTQTPKHLITATGQRVTLRCSPRSGDLSVYWYQQSLDQGLQFLIQYYNGEERAKGNILERFSAQQFPDLHSELNLSSLELGDSALYFCASSVAKGGYGYTFGSGTRLTVV.

The chain carries TRBV7-9 and TRBJ1-3; D unclear. V lost 2 bases, J lost 4 bases, and 12 bases lay in between. The CDR3 is 15 amino acids. Per germline, CDR1 SEHNR and CDR2 FQNEAQ (reference sequence). CDR3 coding DNA: TGTGCCAGCAGCTTAAATAGAGGGTCAGGAAACACCATATATTTT. It yields the protein CASSLNRGSGNTIYF.

The V call is TRBV7-9, the J call TRBJ1-4, with TRBD1 as a possible D gene (6 bases). The CDR3 covers 15 residues. Germline V lookup: CDR1 SEHNR, CDR2 FQNEAQ (reference sequence). V was trimmed by 1 base and J by 7 bases, leaving 13 bases between them. The CDR3 DNA sequence: TGTGCCAGCAGCTTAGAGGCCAGGGGTTTTGAAAAACTGTTTTTT. Residues: CASSLEARGFEKLFF.

V gene TRBV5-4 combines with J gene TRBJ2-5; D is perhaps TRBD2 (5 bases). V shed 4 bases and J shed 5 bases, with 12 bases lying between them. Per the germline V gene, CDR1 is SGHNT and CDR2 is YYREEE (reference sequence). The CDR3 is 13 amino acids. The CDR3 DNA is TGTGCCAGCAGCCTGCTACCGGGGGAGACCCAGTACTTC. Translation: CASSLLPGETQYF.

The chain couples TRBV5-8 to TRBJ2-7; TRBD2 is a possible D gene (5 bases). CDR3 length: 16 residues. Trimming left V 0 bases short and J 3 bases short, with 16 bases between. CDR1 is SGHTS and CDR2 is YDEGEE in the germline V gene. The CDR3 loop reads CASSLAVLGRGYEQYF. CDR3 coding DNA: TGTGCCAGCAGCTTGGCCGTTTTAGGCCGGGGCTACGAGCAGTACTTC.

The V call is TRBV7-2, the J call TRBJ1-1; no clear D gene. Germline V lookup: CDR1 SGHTA, CDR2 FQGNSA. V was cut by 1 base and J by 1 base, with 7 bases left in between. The CDR3 loop spans 14 amino acids. This CDR3 is CASSLGHPNTEAFF. CDR3 DNA sequence: TGTGCCAGCAGCTTAGGACACCCGAACACTGAAGCTTTCTTT.

CDR3 sequence reads: CASRLAGAPSTDTQYF. CDR3 in DNA: TGTGCCAGCAGACTAGCGGGGGCCCCATCCACAGATACGCAGTATTTT. This chain connects TRBV5-4 to TRBJ2-3; 11 nucleotides match TRBD2. The CDR3 is 16 amino acids. Looked up from germline, CDR1 is SGHNT and CDR2 is YYREEE (reference sequence). Losses at the gene ends were 5 bases for V and 2 bases for J; bases not matched to a gene: 7.

The V call is TRBV27, the J call TRBJ2-2, with 11 bases that match TRBD2. The V gene end was trimmed by 7 bases and the J gene end by 5 bases; junction bases not matched to a gene: 18. CDR1 and CDR2 (germline): MNHEY, SMNVEV (reference sequence). CDR3 length: 19 amino acids. CDR3 sequence (DNA): TGTGCCAGCACTCAACGAGGGGGTTCTAGCGGGGGGCGAACCGGGGAGCTGTTTTTT. It is translated as CASTQRGGSSGGRTGELFF.

This clone was found once. CDR3 protein: CASSPPGQGSGQPQHF. In DNA, the CDR3 is TGTGCCAGCAGCCCTCCGGGACAGGGGTCAGGGCAGCCCCAGCATTTT. The gene calls are TRBV7-2 and TRBJ1-5, with 10 positions matching TRBD1. CDR3 length: 16 amino acids. Germline CDR1 SGHTA, CDR2 FQGNSA. V lost 5 bases, J lost 7 bases, and 11 bases stayed unmatched.

This clone was counted a single time. This chain connects TRBV11-2 to TRBJ2-3; 16 bases match TRBD2. Germline V gives CDR1 SGHAT, CDR2 FQNNGV. The CDR3 spans 18 residues. The trim removed 5 bases at V and 1 base at J, leaving 6 bases unmatched. The CDR3 region is CASSVTGTSGGGTDTQYF. The CDR3 DNA sequence: TGTGCCAGCAGCGTCACCGGGACTAGCGGGGGGGGCACAGATACGCAGTATTTT.

The chain is built from TRBV7-9 and TRBJ1-6; D uncertain. Germline V gives CDR1 SEHNR, CDR2 FQNEAQ (reference sequence). The CDR3 spans 15 residues. V gave up 1 base and J gave up 6 bases, with 10 bases separating them. CDR3 nucleotides: TGTGCCAGCAGCTTAGATTCGACGGGTAATTCACCCCTCCACTTT. This codes for CASSLDSTGNSPLHF.

The V and J genes are TRBV6-1 and TRBJ1-4; D possibly corresponds to TRBD1 (6 bases). Per germline, CDR1 MNHNS and CDR2 SASEGT. The CDR3 loop spans 12 amino acids. The V and J ends lost 5 bases and 12 bases respectively, with 13 bases between them. CDR3 sequence (DNA): TGTGCCAGCAGTCCGCAGGGGACCGAACTGTTTTTT. Protein: CASSPQGTELFF.

CDR3 nucleotides: TGTGCCAGCAGTTTAGCCGGGAATCAGCCCCAGCATTTT. The encoded protein is CASSLAGNQPQHF. The chain joins TRBV27 to TRBJ1-5; D call uncertain. The CDR3 sequence is 13 residues long. Per the germline V gene, CDR1 is MNHEY and CDR2 is SMNVEV (reference sequence). V was pared by 2 bases and J by 4 bases, with 6 bases between.

This chain uses TRBV2 with TRBJ2-3; 14 nucleotides match TRBD2. CDR1 is SNHLY and CDR2 is FYNNEI in the germline V gene. The J segment lost 3 bases and the V segment lost 6 bases, leaving 8 bases of the junction unmatched. The CDR3 is made up of 17 amino acids. The chain's CDR3 is CASRLGTSGGRTDTQYF. As DNA, the CDR3 is TGTGCCAGCAGATTAGGGACTAGCGGGGGTAGGACAGATACGCAGTATTTT.

The chain has TRBV7-3 and TRBJ2-3, with TRBD2 identical over 13 bases. This CDR3 region has 18 residues. The germline gives CDR1 SGHTA, CDR2 FQGTGA. V gave up 2 bases and J gave up 2 bases; unmatched junction bases: 7. CDR3 sequence reads: CASSLLPTSGGATDTQYF. CDR3 bases: TGTGCCAGCAGCTTACTCCCCACTAGCGGGGGGGCCACAGATACGCAGTATTTT. The full variable domain, rest sourced from reference TRBV7-3 and TRBJ2-3, is GAGVSQTPSNKVTEKGKYVELRCDPISGHTALYWYRQSLGQGPEFLIYFQGTGAADDSGLPNDRFFAVRPEGSVSTLKIQRTERGDSAVYLCASSLLPTSGGATDTQYFGPGTRLTVL.

The chain couples TRBV5-7 to TRBJ1-3; D is possibly TRBD1 (5 bases). TRBV5-7 is an ORF, with its function uncertain. The V end was cut by 0 bases, the J end by 0 bases, with 13 bases between. CDR3 size: 17 residues. The CDR3 protein is CASSLGRGQGSGNTIYF. In DNA form, the CDR3 reads TGTGCCAGCAGCTTGGGTAGGGGCCAGGGCTCTGGAAACACCATATATTTT.

Only one count was recorded for this clone. The CDR3 region has the DNA TGTGCCACTATTAGGGGCTACACTGAAGCTTTCTTT. Protein: CATIRGYTEAFF. This chain joins TRBV28 and TRBJ1-1; D might be TRBD1 (5 bases). Trimming stripped 10 bases from V and 3 bases from J, with 12 bases between. CDR3 size: 12 residues. Germline values: CDR1 MDHEN, CDR2 SYDVKM.

V gene TRBV19 combines with J gene TRBJ2-2, with 10 bases identical to TRBD2. Germline CDR1 is LNHDA and CDR2 is SQIVND (reference sequence). Trimming took 6 bases from V and 1 from J; bases not matched to a gene: 2. This CDR3 is built from 15 residues. CDR3 in DNA: TGTGCCAGTAGATTAGCGGGGGGGAACACCGGGGAGCTGTTTTTT. This translates into CASRLAGGNTGELFF.